A single T cell receptor (beta chain) is shown here with its context. Its antigen remains unknown. This specimen belongs to a study of blood T cells in healthy people across ages. Germline CDR1 SGDLS, CDR2 YYNGEE. The CDR3 has 16 amino acids. The draw of peripheral blood yielded ten milliliters from each donor. Alongside a J-beta primer mix, a sample-barcoded 5' primer served in a second PCR lasting about 7 to 12 cycles. TCRdb fed the 5' RACE reads into MiXCR, producing one record per CDR3 protein. The data show about a million distinct CDR3 sequences, roughly 50% seen once. General study results and limits: The long-lived group displayed more naive CD4+ cells, plus higher diversity, than the aged donors did. Estimates based on one million T cells were treated as lower bounds.

The chain couples TRBV9 to TRBJ2-5; D is undetermined. The J call is in doubt because the DNA end fits TRBJ2-7 better. The sequenced material came from blood. This TCR derives from an older woman in good health. The CDR3 DNA reads as TGTGCCAGCAGCTTCAGTCCGACACGCAGAACCTACGAGCAGTACTTC. It codes for CASSFSPTRRTYEQYF.